This TCR beta chain was identified during a study of post-analysis software for immune sequencing data. The study, taken as a whole, reports: Normalized Chao1 diversity in multiple sclerosis patients fell significantly below that of controls. There were a handful of TRBV segments more frequent in patients than controls, and TRBV5-6, TRBV5-1 and TRBV20-1 were among them.

In this sample, this clonotype turned up a few times. Its specificity is not known. Germline V gives CDR1 DFQATT, CDR2 SNEGSKA (reference sequence). The junction had 3 bases not matched to a gene; V was cut back by 6 bases and J by 0 bases. There are 13 residues in the CDR3. Unique molecular identifiers were built into the TCR beta cDNA libraries. T cells numbering roughly 0.85 to 10 million gave rise to 450,000 to 550,000 cDNA molecules. TCRdb called the PCR reads again in MiXCR, with one record for every CDR3 protein. The sample yields 650,000 to 900,000 distinct CDR3 sequences, 40% to 55% seen once.

The TCR sequence derives from a girl under 18 with multiple sclerosis. The rearrangement uses TRBV20-1 and TRBJ2-5, with 8 bases matching TRBD2. The material sequenced was blood. The CDR3 DNA reads TGCAGTGCGTCGGGGGGGTACCAAGAGACCCAGTACTTC. Its protein product is CSASGGYQETQYF.